This TCR beta chain comes out of a study of beta chain features in type 1 diabetes. Study-wide findings and caveats: Shortening that was moderate but significant affected the TCRB CDR3s of Type 1 diabetes patients in all four CD4+ subsets.

Note on this clone: What it binds is unknown.

A CD45RO/CCR7/CD25/CD127/CD95/CD27 panel sorted naive, central memory, regulatory and stem cell-like memory CD4+ cells. Expressed TCRB transcripts were sequenced because the isolated RNA had all been reverse transcribed beforehand. Data came from immunoSEQ multiplex PCR; TCRdb stores just in-frame clones and leaves some out. The sample includes some 23,000 clones, 68% of them seen just once. The sequence came from a woman in her thirties or forties with type 1 diabetes. The sequenced material came from stem cell memory CD4+ T cells from blood.

CDR3 coding DNA: TGTGCCAGCAGCTTAGATGTGGGAGCCTACAATGAGCAGTTCTTC. Protein product: CASSLDVGAYNEQFF. V is TRBV7-8 and J is TRBJ2-1, with D possibly matching TRBD2 (5 bases). The length of the CDR3 is 15 residues. The germline gives CDR1 SGHVS, CDR2 FQNEAQ. Trimming shortened V by 1 base and J by 2 bases, and 9 bases separated the two germline ends.